The next 19 T cell receptor beta chains were all read from a single sample in a study of blood T cell repertoires in COVID-19. This table comes from immunoSEQ multiplex PCR, and its TCRdb copy is limited to in-frame clones, with some not included. The sample lists roughly 90,000 clones, 80% occurring once. The material sequenced was peripheral blood. The receptor source for this set is a woman in her sixties or seventies with acute or convalescent COVID-19.

The V and J genes are TRBV28 and TRBJ1-1; TRBD1 is a possible D gene (6 bases). There are 14 residues in the CDR3. In germline, CDR1 is MDHEN, CDR2 SYDVKM. Trimming cost V 3 bases and J 4 bases, with 12 bases left between them. As DNA, the CDR3 is TGTGCCAGCAGTTTTCCAGGGGTAAGCACTGAAGCTTTCTTT. It is translated as CASSFPGVSTEAFF.

The gene calls are TRBV16 and TRBJ2-5, with D maybe TRBD1 (6 bases). The germline CDR1 and CDR2 sequences are KGHSY and FQNENV. This CDR3 is 16 amino acids long. Trimming took off 2 bases at V and 1 base at J, with 14 bases between the two ends. CDR3 region: CASSQPGTIAQETQYF. Here the CDR3 DNA reads TGTGCCAGCAGCCAACCTGGGACAATCGCCCAAGAGACCCAGTACTTC.

V is TRBV2 and J is TRBJ2-1; 8 nucleotides line up with TRBD2. J was trimmed by 3 bases and V by 5 bases; bases with no gene match: 6. The CDR3 extends over 15 amino acids. Germline CDR1 and CDR2: SNHLY and FYNNEI. This CDR3 is CASSLLAGYYNEQFF. As DNA, the CDR3 is TGTGCCAGCAGTCTGCTAGCGGGCTACTACAATGAGCAGTTCTTC.

This chain joins TRBV5-1 and TRBJ2-7; no reliable D call. V was pared by 2 bases and J by 3 bases, with 9 bases between. The CDR3 contains 13 residues. CDR1 and CDR2 (germline): SGHRS, YFSETQ. CDR3 DNA: TGCGCCAGCAGCTTACCGCCCGGCTACGAGCAGTACTTC. The encoded protein is CASSLPPGYEQYF.

The chain recombines TRBV6-5 with TRBJ2-3, with TRBD1 matching over 8 bases. The V gene's germline CDR1 is MNHEY and CDR2 SVGAGI. J gave up 6 bases and V 7 bases, and 9 bases lay outside the gene matches. This CDR3 is 14 amino acids long. The CDR3 loop reads CASIPGTGADTQYF. For the CDR3, the DNA is TGTGCCAGCATCCCCGGGACAGGAGCTGATACGCAGTATTTT.

The chain carries TRBV5-1 and TRBJ1-5, with 8 nucleotides matching TRBD1. The V segment lost 0 bases and the J segment 6 bases; nucleotides outside the gene matches: 5. The V gene's germline CDR1 is SGHRS and CDR2 YFSETQ. CDR3 size: 15 residues. The CDR3 DNA reads TGCGCCAGCAGCTTGGATGGACAGGGAGGTCAGCCCCAGCATTTT. Translated, it gives CASSLDGQGGQPQHF.

The genes are TRBV19 and TRBJ2-3; D not certain. Per the germline V gene, CDR1 is LNHDA and CDR2 is SQIVND (reference sequence). The length of the CDR3 is 17 residues. The V end was cut by 1 base, the J end by 0 bases, with 14 bases between. The CDR3 loop is CASSIASQVSSTDTQYF. The CDR3 nucleotides read TGTGCCAGTAGTATAGCATCGCAGGTCTCTAGCACAGATACGCAGTATTTT.

The V gene is TRBV7-3, the J gene TRBJ1-1; the D is unclear. This CDR3 has 13 amino acids. The V and J ends lost 2 bases and 3 bases respectively, with 7 bases between them. Germline V gives CDR1 SGHTA, CDR2 FQGTGA. CDR3 DNA sequence: TGTGCCAGCAGCTTATCCGGGGACACTGAAGCTTTCTTT. Its translation is CASSLSGDTEAFF.

The chain combines TRBV27 with TRBJ2-1, with 7 bases lining up with TRBD1. This CDR3 contains 13 residues. Germline CDR1 reads MNHEY; CDR2 reads SMNVEV (reference sequence). V lost 7 bases to trimming and J lost 8 bases; unmatched junction nucleotides: 8. CDR3 amino acids: CASTPQGVDEQFF. The CDR3 DNA reads as TGTGCCAGCACTCCCCAGGGGGTCGATGAGCAGTTCTTC.

A few counts support this clone. The chain employs TRBV5-1 and TRBJ1-3; the match to TRBD1 covers 7 bases. Germline loops: CDR1 SGHRS, CDR2 YFSETQ. V dropped 0 bases and J dropped 0; count of bases not matched to a gene: 6. This CDR3 is 17 amino acids long. The CDR3 coding sequence is TGCGCCAGCAGCTTGGGGGGGACAGCGAGCTCTGGAAACACCATATATTTT. It specifies CASSLGGTASSGNTIYF.

The V and J genes are TRBV4-2 and TRBJ1-5; D is unresolved. V was shortened by 0 bases and J by 4 bases, with 7 bases between the two germline ends. The CDR3 length is 14 residues. CDR1 and CDR2 from the germline V gene are LGHNA and YNFKEQ. Here the CDR3 DNA reads TGTGCCAGCAGCCAAGATACAATTAATCAGCCCCAGCATTTT. It is translated as CASSQDTINQPQHF.

J is TRBJ1-1 and V is TRBV6-2 or TRBV6-3; D is unclear. Per the germline V gene, CDR1 is MNHEY and CDR2 is SVGEGT. The CDR3 loop spans 13 amino acids. With 2 bases removed from V and 6 bases from J, the gap between germline ends came to 10 bases. In DNA, the CDR3 is TGTGCCAGCAGTTACAACGGGATGGCTGAAGCTTTCTTT. It encodes CASSYNGMAEAFF.

This clone was counted at least ten times. The CDR3 sequence: CASSQDLPLAGNTDTQYF. CDR3 DNA sequence: TGTGCCAGCAGCCAAGATCTCCCACTAGCGGGGAACACAGATACGCAGTATTTT. This sequence joins TRBV4-2 and TRBJ2-3; 10 bases line up with TRBD2. CDR3 length: 18 residues. V was clipped by 0 bases and J by 2 bases; unmatched bases: 8. CDR1 is LGHNA and CDR2 is YNFKEQ in the germline V gene.

This clone was seen only a few times. This chain joins TRBV19 and TRBJ2-2; D perhaps matches TRBD1 (6 bases). Per germline, CDR1 LNHDA and CDR2 SQIVND (reference sequence). V dropped 4 bases and J dropped 1 base, with 10 bases sitting between them. The CDR3 has 15 amino acids. This chain's CDR3 is CASSKVGQNTGELFF. Written as DNA, the CDR3 is TGTGCCAGTAGTAAGGTGGGACAGAACACCGGGGAGCTGTTTTTT.

The chain links TRBV6-2 or TRBV6-3 to TRBJ2-2, with 10 bases identical to TRBD2. The CDR3 is 16 amino acids. J was trimmed by 5 bases and V by 5 bases; bases with no gene match: 8. Germline CDR1 and CDR2: MNHEY and SVGEGT. The CDR3 sequence is CASSPGLAGATGELFF. DNA of the CDR3: TGTGCCAGCAGTCCCGGGCTAGCGGGGGCTACCGGGGAGCTGTTTTTT.

This rearrangement joins TRBV5-1 to TRBJ2-7, with D possibly being TRBD1 (5 bases). Germline assignment: CDR1 SGHRS and CDR2 YFSETQ. V was trimmed by 0 bases and J by 5 bases, leaving 15 bases between them. There are 15 residues in the CDR3. The CDR3 sequence is CASSLEGAGLDEQYF. The CDR3 DNA reads as TGCGCCAGCAGCTTGGAAGGGGCAGGGCTGGACGAGCAGTACTTC.

This clone came up a few times. This rearrangement joins TRBV7-8 to TRBJ1-5, with D tentatively TRBD1 (5 bases). CDR3 length: 16 residues. Germline assignment: CDR1 SGHVS and CDR2 FQNEAQ. Trimming removed 1 base from V and 1 base from J, with 11 bases in between. This CDR3 reads CASSLVAGLSNQPQHF. The DNA of the CDR3 is TGTGCCAGCAGCTTAGTGGCAGGGTTGAGCAATCAGCCCCAGCATTTT.

This clone was counted a few times. The chain combines TRBV4-1 with TRBJ1-5, with 8 bases matching TRBD1. This CDR3 spans 16 amino acids. The trim removed 0 bases at V and 2 bases at J, leaving 3 bases unmatched. CDR1 is MGHRA, CDR2 YSYEKL, per germline. The CDR3 region has the DNA TGCGCCAGCAGCCAAGAAGTGACAGGGGGCAATCAGCCCCAGCATTTT. Translating it yields CASSQEVTGGNQPQHF.

This chain connects TRBV19 to TRBJ2-2; 11 positions match TRBD1. Trimming at V came to 7 bases and at J to 0 bases, leaving 13 bases not matched to a gene. The CDR3 has 19 amino acids. The germline V gene has CDR1 LNHDA and CDR2 SQIVND (reference sequence). The DNA for the CDR3 is TGTGCCAGTACTATCACCGGGACAGGGGGTAAAACGAACACCGGGGAGCTGTTTTTT. Amino acid sequence: CASTITGTGGKTNTGELFF. Using reference TRBV19 and TRBJ2-2 for the parts outside the CDR3, the full variable domain is DGGITQSPKYLFRKEGQNVTLSCEQNLNHDAMYWYRQDPGQGLRLIYYSQIVNDFQKGDIAEGYSVSREKKESFPLTVTSAQKNPTAFYLCASTITGTGGKTNTGELFFGEGSRLTVL.